This TCR beta chain was identified during a study of tumor-infiltrating lymphocytes in primary liver carcinoma (dated by TCRdb to about 2017). Notes on the research overall: Surgical resection was performed in China between 2015 and March 2016 on four or five patients with histopathologically diagnosed primary liver carcinoma. The five patients, three men and two women aged 30 to 69 years, had hepatocellular carcinoma (four) or combined HCC and intrahepatic cholangiocarcinoma (one). The tumors of the five patients were staged as T1-T3 N0M0, with maximum diameters ranging from roughly 4.2 to 10 cm. Samples yielded roughly 3.65 to 7.5 million productive TCRbeta reads; read depth did not differ significantly between tissue types. The study combined TCRbeta repertoire sequencing, expression microarrays and whole-exome sequencing across five regions of each liver tumor, with adjacent normal tissue and blood. A total of approximately 35 specimens from 5 patients underwent TCRbeta repertoire sequencing, comprising some 25 tumor regions, 5 adjacent noncancerous liver tissues and 5 peripheral blood samples. Reproducibility between technical replicate repertoires was high, with correlation coefficients above 0.95 and mean shared-clone rates approximately 0.91. Broad study findings and their caveats: Comparison of CD4+ and CD8+ T cell repertoires was precluded by the use of bulk unsorted samples. Repertoire overlap was found to be higher between tumor regions (mean approximately 35%) than between tumor-adjacent (around 17%) or tumor-blood (about 14%) pairs, consistent with antigen-driven expansion. Only 4 or 5 patients were included in the study, and the authors note that the findings should be validated in a larger study. Because only the TCR beta chain was sequenced and unpaired alpha chains were not captured, true repertoire diversity is likely underestimated. The top 250 clones accounted for a significantly greater share of the repertoire in tumors than in blood (p = 0.039).

TRIzol reagent was used to extract blood RNA from unsorted whole blood, while the DNeasy Blood & Tissue kit provided the germline DNA. At the time of sampling, the patients had chronic HBV infection and had not received any treatment. Before surgery, approximately 4 milliliters of peripheral blood were collected into K2EDTA tubes. Of note for this clonotype: This clone's antigen is unknown. There are no base qualities to consult, and no much larger clone falls within one base.

A constant-region primer and ProtoScript II reverse transcriptase were used to reverse-transcribe TCRbeta-specific cDNA from roughly 0.55 ug total RNA. TCRbeta libraries were built with three nested multiplex PCR rounds, a slightly modified ARM-PCR procedure. Multiplex TRBV1-TRBV30 forward primers and a Cbeta reverse primer were used in the first two PCR rounds, each of which was run for around 10 cycles. Sample barcodes and Illumina adapters were added in a final 25-cycle PCR using Deep VentR polymerase. Amplicons of 200-500 bp were gel-purified with a QIAquick gel extraction kit before sequencing. TCRbeta amplicons were sequenced on an Illumina HiSeq 2500 with 250-bp paired-end reads. The authors processed their data as follows. Trimmomatic v0.33 was used to quality-trim the reads, and FLASH v1.2.11 was used to merge paired reads so that full CDR3 sequences could be recovered. V, D and J germline segments were assigned to the rearranged TCRbeta sequences by MiGEC v1.2.1b. Clonotype statistics and Shannon-Wiener diversity indices were calculated with VDJtools v1.0.0. Except for diversity analysis, only each sample's 250 most abundant clonotypes were used in subsequent analyses to reduce sampling bias. TCRdb trimmed public reads at Q25 via fastp, called clones via MiXCR and kept in-frame beta chains. Entries that share a CDR3 protein sequence are merged under the most common genes and DNA. These V and J calls originate from TCRdb's pipeline instead of the authors' own analysis. The sample profile shows fewer than 350,000 distinct CDR3 sequences; over 55% of them were found once. The ten largest clones represent roughly 9% of the sample.

Reading from cysteine to phenylalanine, the CDR3 counts 13 amino acids. Only the CDR3 DNA is retained, 39 bases long and in frame from the first base. V is cut by 8 bases and J by 7 bases, and the space between the germline ends is 15 bases. Sequences MNHEY (CDR1) and SVGEGT (CDR2) are obtained from the germline V gene. This chain is built from TRBV6-2 or TRBV6-3 and TRBJ2-1; TRBD2 could be the D gene, as 5 bases match. Sequenced input: peripheral blood. The sequence came from a man between 35 and 55 years old with primary liver carcinoma and hepatitis B virus infection. CDR3 reads: CASWRGRENEQFF. At the DNA level, the sequence is TGTGCCAGCTGGCGCGGAAGGGAGAATGAGCAGTTCTTC.